This record covers a single T cell receptor beta chain. CDR3 size: 13 residues. Germline values: CDR1 MNHNY, CDR2 SVGAGI (reference sequence). Trimming cost V 6 bases and J 1 base, with 10 bases left between them. The authors' processing: The authors estimated nucleated cell counts from reference gene primer amplification. TCRdb keeps only in-frame clones here, not all; method: immunoSEQ multiplex PCR. V, J and clone size are taken as reported in that table, and D and trimming were inferred from the DNA itself. The sample has some 90,000 clones; roughly 80% are singletons. This sample is drawn from a study of blood T cell repertoires in COVID-19. Study in general: Sites in the United States, Italy and Spain provided acute and convalescent COVID-19 samples. Sources were T cells, B-cell-depleted T cells, or PBMCs; the material itself was cDNA or gDNA.

What was sequenced was peripheral blood. This clonotype originated in an older man with active or convalescent COVID-19. The chain links TRBV6-6 to TRBJ2-7, with D possibly TRBD1 on 6 matching bases. The CDR3 region is CASRWDTSYEQYF. The DNA of the CDR3 is TGTGCCAGCAGGTGGGACACGTCCTACGAGCAGTACTTC.